This TCR beta chain was captured by sequencing in a study of blood T cells in healthy people across ages. Overall study findings and caveats: Older age coincided with a roughly linear decline in TCR beta diversity per million T cells. Long-lived and aged donors differed, with more naive CD4+ cells and higher diversity in the long-lived.

In regard to this clonotype: Its antigen is unknown.

The use of a sample-barcoded 5' primer and a J-beta primer mix characterized a second PCR of about 7 to 12 cycles. The yield of each sample was at least 3 million CDR3-containing paired-end reads. In TCRdb, the 5' RACE reads were re-called with MiXCR into one record per CDR3 protein. The sample contains some 1.6 million distinct CDR3 sequences, 30% to 35% of which appear only once. Source material: blood. This clonotype originated in a woman aged 30 to 39 in good health.

The CDR3 bases are TGTGCCACCAGTGCTGCGGGGGGGCGAGATGAGCAGTTCTTC. Its translation: CATSAAGGRDEQFF. The chain combines TRBV24-1 with TRBJ2-1; TRBD2 agrees at 9 bases. This CDR3 has 14 amino acids. In germline, CDR1 is KGHDR, CDR2 SFDVKD. V lost 5 bases, J lost 8 bases, and 6 bases stayed unmatched.